The entry below gives a single T cell receptor (beta chain) sequence along with its context. Its antigen is currently unknown. Trimming cost V 3 bases and J 7 bases, with 19 bases left between them. Germline CDR1 and CDR2: MNHEY and SMNVEV (reference sequence). The CDR3 runs to 15 residues. The sample comes from a study of shared clonotypes between healthy human individuals. Study findings and constraints: Clonotype sharing among donors, it was expected, would be affected by sequencing depth.

In the authors' workflow: Quality scores were absent from the junction-only immunoSEQ sequences, so filtering differed. TCRdb's copy holds only in-frame clones and misses some; the assay was immunoSEQ multiplex PCR. V, J and clone size were drawn from that table, and D and trimming were deduced from the DNA. The data contain roughly 2.1 million clones, under 95% of them singletons. Terminally differentiated effector memory CD45RA+ cells were excluded from the naive CD8 cells, which were CD45RO-negative and positively selected for CCR7. The sequencing input was naive CD8+ T cells from PBMCs. This sequence joins TRBV27 and TRBJ2-7; no definite D call. The TCR was taken from a man aged 18 to 29 in good health. Some clones in this sample may be carry-over from other donors' samples. In DNA form, the CDR3 reads TGTGCCAGCAGTTTCACGTCTACCCTGCACCCTGAGCAGTACTTC. Its translation: CASSFTSTLHPEQYF.